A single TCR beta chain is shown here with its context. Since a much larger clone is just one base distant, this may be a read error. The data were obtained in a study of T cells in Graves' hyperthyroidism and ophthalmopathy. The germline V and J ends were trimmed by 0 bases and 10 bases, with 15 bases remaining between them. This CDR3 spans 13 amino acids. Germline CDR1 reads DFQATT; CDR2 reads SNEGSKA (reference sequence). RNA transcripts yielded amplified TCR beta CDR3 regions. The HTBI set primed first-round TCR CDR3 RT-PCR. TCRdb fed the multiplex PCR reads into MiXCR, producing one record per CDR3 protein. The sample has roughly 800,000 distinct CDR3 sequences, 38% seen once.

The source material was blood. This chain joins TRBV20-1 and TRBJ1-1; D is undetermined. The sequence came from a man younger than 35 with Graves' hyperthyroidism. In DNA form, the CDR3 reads TGCAGTGCTAGAGATGAATTAGGGCAAAGAGCTTTCTTT. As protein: CSARDELGQRAFF.